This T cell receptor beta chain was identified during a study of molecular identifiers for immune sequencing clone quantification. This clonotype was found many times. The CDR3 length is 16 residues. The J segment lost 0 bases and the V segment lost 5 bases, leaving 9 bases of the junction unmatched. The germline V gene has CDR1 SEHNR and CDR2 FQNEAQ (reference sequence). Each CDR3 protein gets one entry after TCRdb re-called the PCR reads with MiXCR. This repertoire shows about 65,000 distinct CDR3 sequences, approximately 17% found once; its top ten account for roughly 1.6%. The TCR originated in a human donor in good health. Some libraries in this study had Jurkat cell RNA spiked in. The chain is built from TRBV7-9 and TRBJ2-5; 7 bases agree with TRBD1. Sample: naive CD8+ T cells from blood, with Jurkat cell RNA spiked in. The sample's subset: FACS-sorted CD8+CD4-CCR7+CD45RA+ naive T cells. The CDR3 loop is CASSPVQGMDQETQYF. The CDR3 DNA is TGTGCCAGCAGCCCAGTACAGGGGATGGACCAAGAGACCCAGTACTTC.